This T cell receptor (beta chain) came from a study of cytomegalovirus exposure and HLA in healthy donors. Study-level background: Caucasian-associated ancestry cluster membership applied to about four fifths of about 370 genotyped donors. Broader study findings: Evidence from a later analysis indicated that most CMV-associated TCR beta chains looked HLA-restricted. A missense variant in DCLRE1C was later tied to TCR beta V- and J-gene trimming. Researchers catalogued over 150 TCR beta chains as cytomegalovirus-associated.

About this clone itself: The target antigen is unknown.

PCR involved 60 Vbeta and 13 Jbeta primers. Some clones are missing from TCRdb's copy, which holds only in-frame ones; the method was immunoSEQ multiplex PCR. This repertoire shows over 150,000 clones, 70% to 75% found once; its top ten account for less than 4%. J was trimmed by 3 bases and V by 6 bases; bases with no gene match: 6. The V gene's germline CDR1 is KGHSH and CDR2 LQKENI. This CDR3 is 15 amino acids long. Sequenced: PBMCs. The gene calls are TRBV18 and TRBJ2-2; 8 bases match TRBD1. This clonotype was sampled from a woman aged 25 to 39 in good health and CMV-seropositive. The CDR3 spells CASSYDRGYTGELFF. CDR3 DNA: TGTGCCAGCTCCTACGACAGGGGATACACCGGGGAGCTGTTTTTT.